These T cell receptor beta chains were read from a single sample in a study of blood T cell repertoires in COVID-19. Some clones are missing from TCRdb's copy, which holds only in-frame ones; the method was immunoSEQ multiplex PCR. The sample has 200,000 to 300,000 clones; roughly 90% are singletons. Sequenced input: PBMCs or T cells enriched from blood (not recorded which). These receptor sequences come from a woman in her 30s with acute COVID-19. Each CDR3 is given with its conserved first and last residue. D genes are given only for firm matches. Clone size is given for some rows only: seen once, a few or many times, or a class if the clone is expanded.

v_gene	d_gene	abundance	j_gene	CDR3nt	CDR3aa
TRBV29-1	.	.	TRBJ1-1	TGCAGCACCACCTTGCGAGGAGAAGCTTTCTTT	CSTTLRGEAFF
TRBV13	.	.	TRBJ1-1	TGTGCCAGCAGCCTGGGAGTTCTCCACGACACTGAAGCTTTCTTT	CASSLGVLHDTEAFF
TRBV20-1	.	.	TRBJ2-7	TGCAGTGCTGCGTCTGGTGAGCAGTACTTC	CSAASGEQYF
TRBV19	TRBD2	.	TRBJ2-5	TGTGCCAGTAGACAGCGGGGGGGCCGGGAGACCCAGTACTTC	CASRQRGGRETQYF
TRBV19	.	.	TRBJ1-2	TGTGCCAGTAGGACGGGAGGGACCGGCTACACCTTC	CASRTGGTGYTF
TRBV27	.	.	TRBJ1-1	TGTGCCAGCAGTCGGGGATATACTGAAGCTTTCTTT	CASSRGYTEAFF
TRBV6-5	TRBD1	.	TRBJ2-7	TGTGCCAGCAGTCTCCAGGGGGCCTACGAGCAGTACTTC	CASSLQGAYEQYF
TRBV7-9	.	.	TRBJ2-7	TGTGCCAGCAGCCGGGACACGGGGGGCGAGCAGTACTTC	CASSRDTGGEQYF
TRBV14	.	.	TRBJ2-2	TGTGCCAGCAGCCAAGGTTTGGGCAGGGAGGCCGGGGAGCTGTTTTTT	CASSQGLGREAGELFF
TRBV11-1	TRBD1	once	TRBJ2-7	TGTGCCAGCAGCCGACAGGGGTCCACCTACGAGCAGTACTTC	CASSRQGSTYEQYF
TRBV18	.	.	TRBJ1-2	TGTGCCAGCTCATACAGGGTTCGCGGCTACACCTTC	CASSYRVRGYTF
TRBV27	.	.	TRBJ1-3	TGTGCCAGCAGTCACACATACTCTGGAAACACCATATATTTT	CASSHTYSGNTIYF
TRBV3-1/TRBV3-2	.	.	TRBJ1-2	TGTGCCAGCAGCCACGAAACAGTGGGCTATGGCTACACCTTC	CASSHETVGYGYTF
TRBV25-1	.	.	TRBJ1-2	TGTGCCAGCAGTGAAACTCAACCCGGGGAGGGGAACTATGGCTACACCTTC	CASSETQPGEGNYGYTF
TRBV29-1	.	.	TRBJ1-5	TGCAGCGGCCGTGGGGGACTGTATAGCAATCAGCCCCAGCATTTT	CSGRGGLYSNQPQHF
TRBV5-4	.	.	TRBJ1-2	TGTGCCAGCAGCTTTGGTGTCAGGCTTAACTATGGCTACACCTTC	CASSFGVRLNYGYTF
TRBV19	.	.	TRBJ1-2	TGTGCCAGTAATCGGGAGAACTATGGCTACACCTTC	CASNRENYGYTF
TRBV5-1	.	.	TRBJ1-3	TGCGCCAGCAGAGAGGACCCGGGGGTCGGAAACACCATATATTTT	CASREDPGVGNTIYF
TRBV7-9	.	.	TRBJ2-7	TGTGCCAGCAGCTTAGCGGTAGGGGCCAGTCATATTGAAATCTACGAGCAGTACTTC	CASSLAVGASHIEIYEQYF
TRBV10-2	.	.	TRBJ1-6	TGCGCCAGCAGTGACAGAGAGAGGTCCTATAATTCACCCCTCCACTTT	CASSDRERSYNSPLHF
TRBV6-5	.	.	TRBJ2-3	TGTGCCAGCCGAGACAGTGCAGATACGCAGTATTTT	CASRDSADTQYF
TRBV30	TRBD2	.	TRBJ2-3	TGTGCCCATCCAACTAGCGGGGTTCCAGATACGCAGTATTTT	CAHPTSGVPDTQYF
TRBV5-4	.	.	TRBJ1-2	TGTGCCAGCAGCCCTGGACATAATAACTATGGCTACACCTTC	CASSPGHNNYGYTF
TRBV10-3	TRBD1	.	TRBJ1-1	TGTGCCATCAGATCGACAGGGTGGGACACTGAAGCTTTCTTT	CAIRSTGWDTEAFF
TRBV4-3	.	.	TRBJ2-7	TGCGCCAGCAGCCAAGGCCGACAACAGGGCTACGAGCAGTACTTC	CASSQGRQQGYEQYF
TRBV5-5	TRBD1	.	TRBJ1-1	TGTGCCAGCAGCTTACAGGGGGGGACAAACACTGAAGCTTTCTTT	CASSLQGGTNTEAFF
TRBV18	.	.	TRBJ2-7	TGTGCCAGCTCAACCCAACCACTACCCAGCTCCTACGAGCAGTACTTC	CASSTQPLPSSYEQYF
TRBV28	.	.	TRBJ1-5	TGTGCCAGCAGTTTAAGGAGGGACCAGCCCCAGCATTTT	CASSLRRDQPQHF
TRBV4-3	TRBD2	once	TRBJ2-5	TGCGCCAGCAGCCCTCTTGGCCTAGCGGGGGAGGGAGGGCAAGAGACCCAGTACTTC	CASSPLGLAGEGGQETQYF
TRBV11-2	.	.	TRBJ2-3	TGTGCCAGCGACTCACTTACAGATACGCAGTATTTT	CASDSLTDTQYF
TRBV10-3	TRBD1	.	TRBJ2-5	TGTGCCATCAGGGGAAGGGACAGGGGAGAGACCCAGTACTTC	CAIRGRDRGETQYF
TRBV7-2	.	.	TRBJ1-3	TGTGCCAGCAGCTTAGTTGCAGGGTTCTCTGGAAACACCATATATTTT	CASSLVAGFSGNTIYF
TRBV10-1	.	once	TRBJ1-5	TGCGCCAGCAGTGAAGCAGGGCAGCCCCAGCATTTT	CASSEAGQPQHF
TRBV2	TRBD1	few	TRBJ1-6	TGTGCCAGCAGGAGACAGGGACAAAATTCACCCCTCCACTTT	CASRRQGQNSPLHF
TRBV10-3	TRBD1	.	TRBJ1-2	TGTGCCATCAGTGAGTCGGGGGAGGCAGGGGGTTCGAACTATGGCTACACCTTC	CAISESGEAGGSNYGYTF
TRBV18	.	.	TRBJ2-1	TGTGCCAGCTCACCACCCTTTCGCGCTTTACACAATGAGCAGTTCTTC	CASSPPFRALHNEQFF
TRBV2	TRBD1	.	TRBJ1-1	TGTGCCAGTGACAGGGAACCTGACGCTGAAGCTTTCTTT	CASDREPDAEAFF
TRBV6-5	.	.	TRBJ1-3	TGTGCCAGCAGTTACTCGGCAGGGTTGGAGTACACCATATATTTT	CASSYSAGLEYTIYF
TRBV14	.	.	TRBJ1-4	TGTGCCAGCAGCCAAGAGGCGGGGGCAGGGGAAAAACTGTTTTTT	CASSQEAGAGEKLFF
TRBV6-1	TRBD2	.	TRBJ2-1	TGTGCCAGCAGTGAGACCGGGGAGGGGAACAATGAGCAGTTCTTC	CASSETGEGNNEQFF
TRBV2	TRBD1	.	TRBJ1-2	TGTGCCAGCCAGCCCGACAGGGGTAATGGCTACACCTTC	CASQPDRGNGYTF
TRBV5-1	.	.	TRBJ1-2	TGCGCCAGCAGCAATGCTGGGGGGGACTATGGCTACACCTTC	CASSNAGGDYGYTF
TRBV19	TRBD1	.	TRBJ2-3	TGTGCCAGTAGTACCCCGACAGGGGGAGGCACAGATACGCAGTATTTT	CASSTPTGGGTDTQYF
TRBV25-1	.	.	TRBJ2-7	TGTGCCACCGCGCGGATCTACGAGCAGTACTTC	CATARIYEQYF
TRBV7-2	TRBD1	.	TRBJ1-5	TGTGCCAGCAGCTTCTCACCGGGACAGGGGAAGGGGCAGCCCCAGCATTTT	CASSFSPGQGKGQPQHF
TRBV27	.	.	TRBJ1-5	TGTGCCAGCAGCTCCCTCCGGGGGGGCACGCAGCCCCAGCATTTT	CASSSLRGGTQPQHF
TRBV10-1	.	.	TRBJ1-1	TGCGCCAGCAGTGAGCGGGCAGGGGAAGGAACTGAAGCTTTCTTT	CASSERAGEGTEAFF
TRBV10-2	.	.	TRBJ1-5	TGCGCCAGCAGTGAAGGAGGATTGAATCAGCCCCAGCATTTT	CASSEGGLNQPQHF
TRBV19	TRBD1	many	TRBJ1-2	TGTGCCAGTAGTGCCGACAGGGAATATGGCTACACCTTC	CASSADREYGYTF
TRBV25-1	TRBD2	.	TRBJ2-1	TGTGCCAGCAGTGAATTTGGGACTAGCGGGAATGAGCAGTTCTTC	CASSEFGTSGNEQFF
TRBV7-2	TRBD1	.	TRBJ1-2	TGTGCCAGCAGCCACGGACAGGGGAAGATCAATGGCTACACCTTC	CASSHGQGKINGYTF
TRBV10-3	TRBD1	.	TRBJ1-2	TGTGCCATCAAGGGGGCCTCTCCGGGACCTTCTAACTATGGCTACACCTTC	CAIKGASPGPSNYGYTF
TRBV24-1	TRBD1	.	TRBJ1-5	TGTGCCACCAGTGAGCGCCGACAGGGCCCCAATCAGCCCCAGCATTTT	CATSERRQGPNQPQHF
TRBV28	.	.	TRBJ1-5	TGTGCCAGCAGAACCGCACGGGATCAGCCCCAGCATTTT	CASRTARDQPQHF
TRBV5-1	.	.	TRBJ2-7	TGCGCCAGCAGCTTGTCCACTAGCTTAGGGGCCGAGCAGTACTTC	CASSLSTSLGAEQYF
TRBV5-6	TRBD1	.	TRBJ1-2	TGTGCCAGCAGCTTGGGACAGGGGAACTATGGCTACACCTTC	CASSLGQGNYGYTF
TRBV2	TRBD2	.	TRBJ2-1	TGTGCCAGCAGTATCGGGGACTACTCCTACAATGAGCAGTTCTTC	CASSIGDYSYNEQFF
TRBV7-8	.	.	TRBJ1-1	TGTGCCAGCAGCTTAGCGGAGGGGACCACTGAAGCTTTCTTT	CASSLAEGTTEAFF
TRBV13	TRBD2	.	TRBJ2-5	TGTGCCAGCAGCTCCAGGGGACTAGCGGCCTTCGCCGCTACCCAGTACTTC	CASSSRGLAAFAATQYF